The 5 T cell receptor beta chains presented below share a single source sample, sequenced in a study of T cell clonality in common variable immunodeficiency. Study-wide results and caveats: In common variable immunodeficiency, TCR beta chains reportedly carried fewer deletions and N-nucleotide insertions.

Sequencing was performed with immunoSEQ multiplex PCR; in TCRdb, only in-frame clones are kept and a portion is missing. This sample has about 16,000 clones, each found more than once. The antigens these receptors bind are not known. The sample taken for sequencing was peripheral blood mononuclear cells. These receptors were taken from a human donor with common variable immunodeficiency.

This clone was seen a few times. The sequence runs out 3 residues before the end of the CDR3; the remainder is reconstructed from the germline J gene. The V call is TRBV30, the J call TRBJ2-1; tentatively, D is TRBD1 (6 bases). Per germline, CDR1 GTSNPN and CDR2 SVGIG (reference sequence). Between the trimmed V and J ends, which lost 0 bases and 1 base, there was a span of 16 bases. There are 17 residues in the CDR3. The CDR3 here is CAWSVPPAGASYNEQFF. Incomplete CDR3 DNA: TGTGCCTGGAGTGTACCTCCGGCAGGGGCGTCCTACAATGAG.

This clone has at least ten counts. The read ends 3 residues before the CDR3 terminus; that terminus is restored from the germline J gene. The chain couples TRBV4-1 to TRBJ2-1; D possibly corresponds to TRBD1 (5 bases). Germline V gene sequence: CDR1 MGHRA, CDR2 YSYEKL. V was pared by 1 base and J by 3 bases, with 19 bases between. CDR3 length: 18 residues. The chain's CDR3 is CASSQGAPFGQRYNEQFF. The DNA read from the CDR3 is TGCGCCAGCAGCCAAGGAGCCCCTTTCGGACAACGCTACAATGAG.

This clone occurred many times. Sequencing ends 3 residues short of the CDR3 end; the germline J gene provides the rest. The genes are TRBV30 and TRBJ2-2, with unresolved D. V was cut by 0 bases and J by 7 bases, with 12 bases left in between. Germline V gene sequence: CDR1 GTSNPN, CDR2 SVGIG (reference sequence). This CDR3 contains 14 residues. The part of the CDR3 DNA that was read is TGTGCCTGGAGTGTGGAACACTCGGGCGGGGAG. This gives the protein CAWSVEHSGGE. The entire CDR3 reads CAWSVEHSGGELFF.

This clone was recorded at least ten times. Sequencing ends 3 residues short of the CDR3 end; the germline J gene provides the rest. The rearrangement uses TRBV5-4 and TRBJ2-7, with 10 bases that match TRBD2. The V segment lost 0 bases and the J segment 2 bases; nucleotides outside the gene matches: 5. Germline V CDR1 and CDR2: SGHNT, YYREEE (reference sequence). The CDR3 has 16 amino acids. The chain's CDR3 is CASSLGSGGVAYEQYF. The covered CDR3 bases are TGTGCCAGCAGCTTGGGCAGCGGGGGGGTAGCCTACGAG. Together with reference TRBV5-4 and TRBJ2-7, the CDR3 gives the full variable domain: ETGVTQSPTHLIKTRGQQVTLRCSSQSGHNTVSWYQQALGQGPQFIFQYYREEENGRGNFPPRFSGLQFPNYSSELNVNALELDDSALYLCASSLGSGGVAYEQYFGPGTRLTVT.

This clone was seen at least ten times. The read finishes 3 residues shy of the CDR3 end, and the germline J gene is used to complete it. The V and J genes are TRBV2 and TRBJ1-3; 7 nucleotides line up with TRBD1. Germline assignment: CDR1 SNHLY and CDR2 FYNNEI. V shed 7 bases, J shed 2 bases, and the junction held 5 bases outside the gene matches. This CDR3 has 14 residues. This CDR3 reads CASNQQGTGNTIYF. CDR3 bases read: TGTGCCAGCAATCAACAGGGGACTGGAAACACC.